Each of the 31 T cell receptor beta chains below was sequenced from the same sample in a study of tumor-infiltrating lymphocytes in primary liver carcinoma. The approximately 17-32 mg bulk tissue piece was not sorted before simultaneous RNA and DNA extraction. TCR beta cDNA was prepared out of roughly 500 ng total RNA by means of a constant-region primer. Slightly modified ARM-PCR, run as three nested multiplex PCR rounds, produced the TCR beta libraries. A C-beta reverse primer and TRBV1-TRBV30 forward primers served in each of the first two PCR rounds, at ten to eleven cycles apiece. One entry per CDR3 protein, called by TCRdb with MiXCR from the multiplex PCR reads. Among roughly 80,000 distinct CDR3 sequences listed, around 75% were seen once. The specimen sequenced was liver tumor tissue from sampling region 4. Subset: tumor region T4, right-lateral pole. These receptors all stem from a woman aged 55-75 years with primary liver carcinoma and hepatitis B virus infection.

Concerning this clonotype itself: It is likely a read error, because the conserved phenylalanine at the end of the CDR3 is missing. The CDR3 coding sequence is TGCGCTAGCAGCCATGGCGCCTACAATGAGCAGTTCCTC. This sequence encodes CASSHGAYNEQFL. The V and J genes are TRBV4-1 and TRBJ2-1; D uncertain. This CDR3 region has 13 residues. Germline V lookup: CDR1 MGHRA, CDR2 YSYEKL.

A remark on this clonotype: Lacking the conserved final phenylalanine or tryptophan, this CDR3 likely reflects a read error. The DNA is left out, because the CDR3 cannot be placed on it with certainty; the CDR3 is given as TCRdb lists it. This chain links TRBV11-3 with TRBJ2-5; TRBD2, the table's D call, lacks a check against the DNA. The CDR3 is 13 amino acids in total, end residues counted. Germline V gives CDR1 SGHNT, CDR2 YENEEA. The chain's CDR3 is CASSLAGAADPVL.

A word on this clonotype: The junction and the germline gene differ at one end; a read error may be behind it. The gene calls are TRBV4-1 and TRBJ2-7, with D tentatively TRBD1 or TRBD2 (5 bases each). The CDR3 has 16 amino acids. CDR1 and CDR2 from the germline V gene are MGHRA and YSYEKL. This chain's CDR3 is CTSSQESGHGAGEQYF. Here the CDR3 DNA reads TGCACCAGCAGCCAAGAAAGTGGACATGGGGCGGGCGAGCAGTACTTC.

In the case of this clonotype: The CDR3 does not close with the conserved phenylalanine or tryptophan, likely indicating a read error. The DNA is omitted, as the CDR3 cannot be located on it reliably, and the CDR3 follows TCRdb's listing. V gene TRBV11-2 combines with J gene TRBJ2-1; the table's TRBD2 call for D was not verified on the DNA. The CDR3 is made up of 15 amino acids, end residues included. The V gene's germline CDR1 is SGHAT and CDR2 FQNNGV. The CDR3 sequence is CASGVGLAAYIEKFL.

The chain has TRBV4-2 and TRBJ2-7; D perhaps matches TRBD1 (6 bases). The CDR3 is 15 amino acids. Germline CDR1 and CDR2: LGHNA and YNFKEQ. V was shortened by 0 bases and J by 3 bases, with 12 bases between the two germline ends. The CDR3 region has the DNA TGTGCCAGCAGCCAAGATCGGACAGAGGGCTACGAGCAGTACTTC. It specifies CASSQDRTEGYEQYF.

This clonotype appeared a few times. The CDR3 loop is CSTLGLAIDTQYF. CDR3 sequence (DNA): TGCAGTACGCTGGGACTAGCGATCGATACGCAGTATTTT. This chain uses TRBV20-1 with TRBJ2-3, with TRBD2 matching 10 bases. CDR3 length: 13 residues. Trimming removed 8 bases from V and 6 bases from J; junction bases left unmatched: 8. Germline V gene data show CDR1 as DFQATT and CDR2 as SNEGSKA (reference sequence).

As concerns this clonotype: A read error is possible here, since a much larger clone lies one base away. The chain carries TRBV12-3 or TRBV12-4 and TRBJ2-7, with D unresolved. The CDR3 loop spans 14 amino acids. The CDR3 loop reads CVSTLGGGAYEQYF. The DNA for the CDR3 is TGTGTCAGCACCTTAGGCGGCGGAGCCTACGAGCAGTACTTC.

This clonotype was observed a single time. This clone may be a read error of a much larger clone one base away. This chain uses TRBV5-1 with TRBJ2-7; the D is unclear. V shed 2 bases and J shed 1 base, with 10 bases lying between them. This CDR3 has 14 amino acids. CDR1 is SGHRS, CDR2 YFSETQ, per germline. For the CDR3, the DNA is TGCGCCAGCAGCTTAGACAACAGATCCTACGAGCAGTACTTC. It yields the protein CASSLDNRSYEQYF.

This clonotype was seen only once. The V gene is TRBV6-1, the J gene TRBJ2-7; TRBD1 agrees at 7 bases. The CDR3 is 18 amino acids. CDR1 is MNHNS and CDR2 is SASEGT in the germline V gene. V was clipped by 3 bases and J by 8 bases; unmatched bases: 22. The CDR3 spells CASSDSLKGAARGYKQYF. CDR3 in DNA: TGTGCCAGCAGTGATAGCCTGAAGGGGGCGGCGAGGGGTTACAAGCAGTACTTC.

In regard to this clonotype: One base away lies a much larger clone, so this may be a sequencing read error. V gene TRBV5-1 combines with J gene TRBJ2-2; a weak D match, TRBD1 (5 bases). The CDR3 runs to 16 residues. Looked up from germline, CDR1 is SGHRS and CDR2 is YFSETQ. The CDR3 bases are TGCACCAGCAGCCAACGACAGACCCGAACCACCGGGGAGCTGTTTTTT. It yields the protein CTSSQRQTRTTGELFF.

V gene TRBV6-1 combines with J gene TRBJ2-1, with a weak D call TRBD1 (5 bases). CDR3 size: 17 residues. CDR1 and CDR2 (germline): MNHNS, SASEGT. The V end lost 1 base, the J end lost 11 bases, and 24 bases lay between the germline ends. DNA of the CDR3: TGTGCCAGCAGTGAAGAATCCAGGGTCGATCTTCAAAATAAGCAGTTCTTC. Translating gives CASSEESRVDLQNKQFF.

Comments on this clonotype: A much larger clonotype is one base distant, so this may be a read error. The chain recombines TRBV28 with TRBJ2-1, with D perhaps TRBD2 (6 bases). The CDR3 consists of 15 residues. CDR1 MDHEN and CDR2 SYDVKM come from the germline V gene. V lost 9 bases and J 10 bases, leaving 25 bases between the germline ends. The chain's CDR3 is CARSPGGSGAREQFF. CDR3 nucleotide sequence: TGTGCCAGGAGTCCCGGGGGTAGCGGCGCGAGGGAGCAGTTCTTC. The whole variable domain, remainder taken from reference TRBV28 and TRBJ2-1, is DVKVTQSSRYLVKRTGEKVFLECVQDMDHENMFWYRQDPGLGLRLIYFSYDVKMKEKGDIPEGYSVSREKKERFSLILESASTNQTSMYLCARSPGGSGAREQFFGPGTRLTVL.

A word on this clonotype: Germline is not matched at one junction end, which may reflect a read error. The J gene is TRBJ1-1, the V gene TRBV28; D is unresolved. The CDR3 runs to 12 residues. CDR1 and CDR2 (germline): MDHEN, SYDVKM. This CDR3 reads CVSSLLETGAFF. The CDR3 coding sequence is TGTGTCAGCAGTCTCCTAGAGACGGGCGCTTTCTTT.

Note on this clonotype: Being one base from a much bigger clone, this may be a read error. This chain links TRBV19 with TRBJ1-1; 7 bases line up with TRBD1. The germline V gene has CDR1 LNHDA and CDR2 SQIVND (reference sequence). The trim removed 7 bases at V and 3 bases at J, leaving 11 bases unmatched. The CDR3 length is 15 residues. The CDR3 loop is CASTSGQVLHTEAFF. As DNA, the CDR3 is TGTGCCAGTACCTCAGGACAGGTGTTGCACACTGAAGCTTTCTTT. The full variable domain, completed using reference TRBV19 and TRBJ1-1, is DGGITQSPKYLFRKEGQNVTLSCEQNLNHDAMYWYRQDPGQGLRLIYYSQIVNDFQKGDIAEGYSVSREKKESFPLTVTSAQKNPTAFYLCASTSGQVLHTEAFFGQGTRLTVV.

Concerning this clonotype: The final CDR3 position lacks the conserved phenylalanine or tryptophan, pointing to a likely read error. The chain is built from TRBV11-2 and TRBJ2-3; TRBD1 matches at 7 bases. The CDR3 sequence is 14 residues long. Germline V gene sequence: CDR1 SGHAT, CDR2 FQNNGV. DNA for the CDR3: TGTACCAGCAGCTTAGACAGGGAGATCGATACGCAGTATTCC. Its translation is CTSSLDREIDTQYS.

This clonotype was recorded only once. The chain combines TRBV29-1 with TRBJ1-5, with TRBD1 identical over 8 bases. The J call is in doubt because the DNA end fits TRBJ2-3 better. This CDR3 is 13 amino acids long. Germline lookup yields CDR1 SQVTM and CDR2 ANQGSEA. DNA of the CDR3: TGCAGCGTTGGGACAGGGCACAATCAGCCCCAGTATTTT. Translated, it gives CSVGTGHNQPQYF.

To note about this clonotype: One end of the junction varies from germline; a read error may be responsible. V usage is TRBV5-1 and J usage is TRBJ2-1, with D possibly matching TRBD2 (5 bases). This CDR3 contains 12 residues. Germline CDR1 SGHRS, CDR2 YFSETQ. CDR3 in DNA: TGTGCCAGCGGCTTGGTGACTAATGAGCAGTTCTTC. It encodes CASGLVTNEQFF. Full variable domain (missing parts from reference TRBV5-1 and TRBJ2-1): KAGVTQTPRYLIKTRGQQVTLSCSPISGHRSVSWYQQTPGQGLQFLFEYFSETQRNKGNFPGRFSGRQFSNSRSEMNVSTLELGDSALYLCASGLVTNEQFFGPGTRLTVL.

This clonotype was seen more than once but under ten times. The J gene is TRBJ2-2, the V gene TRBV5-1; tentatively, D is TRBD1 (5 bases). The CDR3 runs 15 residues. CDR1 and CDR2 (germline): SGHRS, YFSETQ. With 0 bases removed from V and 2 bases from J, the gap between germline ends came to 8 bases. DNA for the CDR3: TGCGCCAGCAGCTTGGGGGGCAGCAACACCGGGGAGCTGTTTTTT. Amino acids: CASSLGGSNTGELFF. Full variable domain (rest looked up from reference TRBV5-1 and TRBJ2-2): KAGVTQTPRYLIKTRGQQVTLSCSPISGHRSVSWYQQTPGQGLQFLFEYFSETQRNKGNFPGRFSGRQFSNSRSEMNVSTLELGDSALYLCASSLGGSNTGELFFGEGSRLTVL.

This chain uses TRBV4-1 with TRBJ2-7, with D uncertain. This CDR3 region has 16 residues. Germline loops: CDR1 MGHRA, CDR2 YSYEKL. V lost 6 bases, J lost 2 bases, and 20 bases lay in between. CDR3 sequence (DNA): TGCGCCAGCAGGCAATCCTGGGCGCAGGCACCCTACGAGCAGTACTTC. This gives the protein CASRQSWAQAPYEQYF.

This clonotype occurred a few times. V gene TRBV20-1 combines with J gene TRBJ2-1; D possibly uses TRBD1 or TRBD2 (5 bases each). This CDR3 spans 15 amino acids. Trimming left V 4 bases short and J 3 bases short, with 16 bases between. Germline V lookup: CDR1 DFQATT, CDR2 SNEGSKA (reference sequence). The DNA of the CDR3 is TGCAGTGCTAAGAACGGGATCGACAGCTACAATGAGCAGTTCTTC. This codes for CSAKNGIDSYNEQFF.

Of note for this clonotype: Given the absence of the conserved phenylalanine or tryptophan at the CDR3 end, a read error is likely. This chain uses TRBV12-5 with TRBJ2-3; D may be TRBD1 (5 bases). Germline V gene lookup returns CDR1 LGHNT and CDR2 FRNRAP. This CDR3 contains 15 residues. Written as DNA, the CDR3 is TGTGTTAGTGGTTTGGTAGAACCAGGGCAAAATGCGCAGTATATT. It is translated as CVSGLVEPGQNAQYI.

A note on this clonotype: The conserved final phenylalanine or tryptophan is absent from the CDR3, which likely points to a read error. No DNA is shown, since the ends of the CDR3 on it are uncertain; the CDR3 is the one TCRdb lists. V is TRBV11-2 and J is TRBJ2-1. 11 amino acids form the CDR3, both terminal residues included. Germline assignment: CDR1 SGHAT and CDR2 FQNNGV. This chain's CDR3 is CASSSQVERFL.

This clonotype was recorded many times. The CDR3 DNA is TGTGCCAGCATCTCGCCCGGGCAGGGAAGTCAGCCCCAGCATTTT. This encodes CASISPGQGSQPQHF. The chain combines TRBV28 with TRBJ1-5; possible D gene TRBD1, 5 bases. The germline CDR1 and CDR2 sequences are MDHEN and SYDVKM. The V gene lost 7 bases and the J gene lost 6 bases, with 19 bases spanning the gap. This CDR3 is built from 15 residues.

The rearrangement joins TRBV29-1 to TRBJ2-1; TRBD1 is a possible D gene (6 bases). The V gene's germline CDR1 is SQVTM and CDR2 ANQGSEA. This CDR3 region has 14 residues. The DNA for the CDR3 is TGCAATGTTTCCCGATCACAGGGAAAATATGAGCAGTTCTTC. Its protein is CNVSRSQGKYEQFF.

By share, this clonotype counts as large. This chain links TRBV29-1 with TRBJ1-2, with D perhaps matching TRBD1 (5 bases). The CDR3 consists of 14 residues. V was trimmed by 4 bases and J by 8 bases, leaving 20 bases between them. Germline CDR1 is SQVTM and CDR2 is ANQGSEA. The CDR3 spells CSVARGTGARGYTF. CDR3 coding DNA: TGCAGCGTTGCCCGGGGGACGGGCGCTCGCGGCTACACCTTC.

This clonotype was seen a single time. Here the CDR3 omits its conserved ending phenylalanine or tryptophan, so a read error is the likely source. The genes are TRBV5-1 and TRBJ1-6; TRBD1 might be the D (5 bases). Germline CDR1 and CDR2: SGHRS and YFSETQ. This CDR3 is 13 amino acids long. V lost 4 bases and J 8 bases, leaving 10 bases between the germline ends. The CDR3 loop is CASSTEQDSPLHS. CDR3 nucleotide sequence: TGCGCCAGCAGCACAGAACAGGATTCACCCCTCCACTCT.

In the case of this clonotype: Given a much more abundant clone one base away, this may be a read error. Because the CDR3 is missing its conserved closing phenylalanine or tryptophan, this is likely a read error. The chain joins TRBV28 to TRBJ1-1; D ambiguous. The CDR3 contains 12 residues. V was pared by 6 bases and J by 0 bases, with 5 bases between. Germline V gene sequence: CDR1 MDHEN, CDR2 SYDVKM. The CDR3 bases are TGTGCCAGCAGGGTGGTGAACACTGAAGCTTTCCTT. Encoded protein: CASRVVNTEAFL.

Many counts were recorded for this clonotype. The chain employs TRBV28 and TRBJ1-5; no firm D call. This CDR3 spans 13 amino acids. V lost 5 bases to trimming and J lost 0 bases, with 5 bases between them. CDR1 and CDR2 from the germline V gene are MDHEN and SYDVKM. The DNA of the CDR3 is TGTGCCAGCAGTGAGAATAGCAATCAGCCCCAGCATTTT. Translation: CASSENSNQPQHF. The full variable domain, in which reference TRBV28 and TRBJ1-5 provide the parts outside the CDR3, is DVKVTQSSRYLVKRTGEKVFLECVQDMDHENMFWYRQDPGLGLRLIYFSYDVKMKEKGDIPEGYSVSREKKERFSLILESASTNQTSMYLCASSENSNQPQHFGDGTRLSIL.

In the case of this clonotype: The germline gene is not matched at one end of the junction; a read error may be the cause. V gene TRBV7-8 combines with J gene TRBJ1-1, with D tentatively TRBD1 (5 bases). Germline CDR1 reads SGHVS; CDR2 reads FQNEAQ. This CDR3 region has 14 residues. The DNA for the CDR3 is TGTGCCAGCAGCTTAGTAGGGGAGAACACTGAAGCTTACTTC. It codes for CASSLVGENTEAYF.

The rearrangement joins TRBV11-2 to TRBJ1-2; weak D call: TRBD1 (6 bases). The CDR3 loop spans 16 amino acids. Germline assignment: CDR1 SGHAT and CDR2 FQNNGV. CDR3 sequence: CASSLGTSEGFYGYTF. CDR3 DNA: TGTGCTAGTAGCCTCGGGACATCGGAGGGGTTCTATGGCTACACCTTC.

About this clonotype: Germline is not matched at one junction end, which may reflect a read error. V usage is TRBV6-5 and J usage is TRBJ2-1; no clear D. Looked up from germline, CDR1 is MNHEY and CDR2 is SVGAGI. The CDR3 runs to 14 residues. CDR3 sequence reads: CACSYSLSINEQFF. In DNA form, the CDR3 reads TGTGCCTGCAGTTACTCCCTTAGCATTAATGAGCAGTTCTTC.